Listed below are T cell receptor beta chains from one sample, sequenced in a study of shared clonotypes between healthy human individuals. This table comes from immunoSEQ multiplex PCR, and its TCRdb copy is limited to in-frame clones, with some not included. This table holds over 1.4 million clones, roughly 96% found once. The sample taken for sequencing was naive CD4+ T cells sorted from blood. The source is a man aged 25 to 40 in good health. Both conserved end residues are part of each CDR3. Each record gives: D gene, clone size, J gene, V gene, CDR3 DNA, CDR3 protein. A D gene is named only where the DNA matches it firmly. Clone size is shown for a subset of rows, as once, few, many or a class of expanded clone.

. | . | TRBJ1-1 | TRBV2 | TGTGCCAGCACCCTCAACGGGGGGCTGAACACTGAAGCTTTCTTT | CASTLNGGLNTEAFF
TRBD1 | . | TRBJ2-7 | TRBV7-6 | TGTGCCAGCAGCTTAAGGAGTGCTGGGACAGGGTCCTACGAGCAGTACTTC | CASSLRSAGTGSYEQYF
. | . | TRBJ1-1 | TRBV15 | TGTGCCACCACCCCTCACAGGTCGGGCACTGAAGCTTTCTTT | CATTPHRSGTEAFF
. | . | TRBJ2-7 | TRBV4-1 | TGCGCCAGCAGCCAAGAGACTATGACCTACGAGCAGTACTTC | CASSQETMTYEQYF
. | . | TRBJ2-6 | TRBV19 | TGTGCCAGTAGATGGGGTACGGAGGGGGGACTTGGTGGGGCCAACGTCCTGACTTTC | CASRWGTEGGLGGANVLTF
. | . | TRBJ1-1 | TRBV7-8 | TGTGCCAGCAGCTCTCCACGGACTGAAGCTTTCTTT | CASSSPRTEAFF
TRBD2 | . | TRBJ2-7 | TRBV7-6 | TGTGCCAGCAGCTTAGGATCTAGCGGGAGCGTGGACGAGCAGTACTTC | CASSLGSSGSVDEQYF
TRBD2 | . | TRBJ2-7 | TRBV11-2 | TGTGCCAGCAGCCCATACAGGACTAGCAGCGAGCAGTACTTC | CASSPYRTSSEQYF
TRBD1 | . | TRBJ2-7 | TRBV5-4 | TGTGCCAGCAGCTACGGACAGGGCGAAGACGAGCAGTACTTC | CASSYGQGEDEQYF
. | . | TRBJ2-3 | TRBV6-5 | TGTGCCAGCAGTCCAACGAAAGATACGCAGTATTTT | CASSPTKDTQYF
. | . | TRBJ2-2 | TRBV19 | TGTGCCAGTAGTTCCCCGGGACACATCACCGGGGAGCTGTTTTTT | CASSSPGHITGELFF
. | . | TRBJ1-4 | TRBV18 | TGTGCCAGCTCACCACCCAACCATGAAAAACTGTTTTTT | CASSPPNHEKLFF
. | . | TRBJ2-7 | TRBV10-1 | TGCGCCAGCAGTGAGCACAGCTACGAGCAGTACTTC | CASSEHSYEQYF
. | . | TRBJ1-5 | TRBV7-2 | TGTGCCAGCAGCCCGAATAGCAATCAGCCCCAGCATTTT | CASSPNSNQPQHF
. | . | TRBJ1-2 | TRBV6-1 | TGTGCCAGCAGTGAAGAGGGGGTCTCCCTCTATGGCTACACCTTC | CASSEEGVSLYGYTF
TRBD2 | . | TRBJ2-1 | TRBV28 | TGTGCCAGCAGTCCTCACCTAGGACTAGCCCTTGAGCAGTTCTTC | CASSPHLGLALEQFF
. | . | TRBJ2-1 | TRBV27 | TGTGCCAGCAGCCTCAAGGGGGGGGCGGGCACCAATGAGCAGTTCTTC | CASSLKGGAGTNEQFF
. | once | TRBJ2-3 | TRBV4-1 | TGCGCCAGCAGCCAAGATTATGCCGATACGCAGTATTTT | CASSQDYADTQYF
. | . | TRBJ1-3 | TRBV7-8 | TGTGCCAGCAGCTTAGTACGACCTAGGGGCTTCTCTGGAAACACCATATATTTT | CASSLVRPRGFSGNTIYF
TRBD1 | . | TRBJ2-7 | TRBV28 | TGTGCCAGCAGGGGGGACAGTTACGAGCAGTACTTC | CASRGDSYEQYF
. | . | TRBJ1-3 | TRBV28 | TGTGCCAGCAGTTTAAGGGGTTGGGGATTCGGAAACACCATATATTTT | CASSLRGWGFGNTIYF
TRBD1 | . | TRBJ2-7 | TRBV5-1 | TGCGCCAGCAGCGCGGCTGGGGACAGGGATTACGAGCAGTACTTC | CASSAAGDRDYEQYF
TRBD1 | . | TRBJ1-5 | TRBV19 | TGTGCCAGTAGTATTTGGCGAGGACAGGGGTTTCAGCCCCAGCATTTT | CASSIWRGQGFQPQHF